This T cell receptor beta chain was sequenced in a study of T cell responses to AZD1222 COVID-19 vaccine. General study findings and limits: Increases in Spike-specific TCR breadth and depth were seen after two AZD1222 doses. Possibly, clonal diversity was underestimated; donors were largely white British and included more females. Only 5 or 6 people who got AZD1222 tested seropositive at baseline.

Germline V gene lookup returns CDR1 MNHEY and CDR2 SVGAGI. The CDR3 loop spans 15 amino acids. The trim removed 6 bases at V and 7 bases at J, leaving 10 bases unmatched. Details on this clone: Its specificity is unknown.

Clones were read by immunoSEQ multiplex PCR, and TCRdb kept only the in-frame ones, dropping some. The sample includes about 49,000 clones, under 85% of them seen just once. The clonotype originates from an adult in good health. The source was peripheral blood, collected on day 0 of MenACWY control vaccination. The V and J genes are TRBV6-5 and TRBJ2-1, with 9 positions matching TRBD1. DNA for the CDR3: TGTGCCAGCAGATCCGGGACAGGGTATCGGAATGAGCAGTTCTTC. Amino acid sequence: CASRSGTGYRNEQFF.